Following are 30 T cell receptor beta chains from one sample sequenced in a study of cytomegalovirus exposure and HLA in healthy donors. PCR amplification relied on 60 Vbeta primers (plus 13 Jbeta primers). Some clones are missing from TCRdb's copy, which holds only in-frame ones; the method was immunoSEQ multiplex PCR. The sample yields fewer than 200,000 clones, about three quarters seen once. Input material: PBMCs. Every receptor here comes from a woman aged 25-40 years in good health and CMV-seronegative.

The chain uses TRBV6-6 and TRBJ2-5; D ambiguous. V was clipped by 2 bases and J by 2 bases, with 12 bases between them. The CDR3 has 15 residues. The V gene's germline CDR1 is MNHNY and CDR2 SVGAGI (reference sequence). CDR3: CASSYLGDFQETQYF. The CDR3 bases are TGTGCCAGCAGTTACCTCGGCGACTTTCAAGAGACCCAGTACTTC.

The rearrangement joins TRBV2 to TRBJ2-5, with 11 bases that match TRBD2. Germline CDR1 reads SNHLY; CDR2 reads FYNNEI. V was clipped by 7 bases and J by 3 bases; unmatched bases: 7. This CDR3 has 15 amino acids. The CDR3: CASTGDSGREETQYF. The CDR3 region has the DNA TGTGCCAGCACCGGAGATAGCGGGAGGGAAGAGACCCAGTACTTC. The full variable domain, completed using reference TRBV2 and TRBJ2-5, is EPEVTQTPSHQVTQMGQEVILRCVPISNHLYFYWYRQILGQKVEFLVSFYNNEISEKSEIFDDQFSVERPDGSNFTLKIRSTKLEDSAMYFCASTGDSGREETQYFGPGTRLLVL.

The chain employs TRBV28 and TRBJ1-5; D perhaps matches TRBD1 (6 bases). Germline CDR1 is MDHEN and CDR2 is SYDVKM. This CDR3 spans 15 amino acids. V was shortened by 7 bases and J by 3 bases, with 16 bases between the two germline ends. The CDR3 protein is CASNGGGQINQPQHF. The CDR3 region has the DNA TGTGCCAGCAATGGAGGCGGACAGATCAATCAGCCCCAGCATTTT.

J is TRBJ1-5 and V is TRBV9; tentative D call: TRBD1 (5 bases). The CDR3 runs to 15 residues. Trimming cost V 1 base and J 5 bases, with 13 bases left between them. Germline V gene lookup returns CDR1 SGDLS and CDR2 YYNGEE. The CDR3 DNA is TGTGCCAGCAGCGTACAGGGTACAGTGGATCAGCCCCAGCATTTT. Amino acids: CASSVQGTVDQPQHF. The full variable domain, completed using reference TRBV9 and TRBJ1-5, is DSGVTQTPKHLITATGQRVTLRCSPRSGDLSVYWYQQSLDQGLQFLIQYYNGEERAKGNILERFSAQQFPDLHSELNLSSLELGDSALYFCASSVQGTVDQPQHFGDGTRLSIL.

The chain carries TRBV7-2 and TRBJ2-3; 9 positions agree with TRBD2. There are 14 residues in the CDR3. Germline V gene lookup returns CDR1 SGHTA and CDR2 FQGNSA. With V trimmed by 7 bases and J by 0 bases, 2 bases remained unmatched. DNA for the CDR3: TGTGCCAGCAAGCGGGGGGTTAGCACAGATACGCAGTATTTT. Residues: CASKRGVSTDTQYF. Full variable domain (missing parts from reference TRBV7-2 and TRBJ2-3): GAGVSQSPSNKVTEKGKDVELRCDPISGHTALYWYRQSLGQGLEFLIYFQGNSAPDKSGLPSDRFSAERTGGSVSTLTIQRTQQEDSAVYLCASKRGVSTDTQYFGPGTRLTVL.

The chain recombines TRBV29-1 with TRBJ2-1; D might be TRBD2 (6 bases). The V end lost 1 base, the J end lost 2 bases, and 9 bases lay between the germline ends. The CDR3 spans 14 residues. The V gene's germline CDR1 is SQVTM and CDR2 ANQGSEA. CDR3 coding DNA: TGCAGCGTTGAAGGAAGGACTACCTACAATGAGCAGTTCTTC. Its translation: CSVEGRTTYNEQFF.

Remarks on this clone: One end of the junction does not line up with germline, which may come from a read error. The chain has TRBV25-1 and TRBJ2-2; perhaps TRBD1 as D (7 bases). Germline V gene sequence: CDR1 MGHDK, CDR2 SYGVNS. The CDR3 is 16 amino acids. The CDR3 DNA reads TGTGCCAGCAGAGGGGCGACAGGGTCGAACACCGGGGGGCTGTTTTTT. Encoded protein: CASRGATGSNTGGLFF. The whole variable domain, filled in from reference TRBV25-1 and TRBJ2-2, reads EADIYQTPRYLVIGTGKKITLECSQTMGHDKMYWYQQDPGMELHLIHYSYGVNSTEKGDLSSESTVSRIRTEHFPLTLESARPSHTSQYLCASRGATGSNTGGLFFGEGSRLTVL.

The rearrangement uses TRBV5-1 and TRBJ1-2, with TRBD1 identical over 10 bases. The J segment lost 13 bases and the V segment lost 3 bases, leaving 12 bases of the junction unmatched. CDR1 and CDR2 (germline): SGHRS, YFSETQ. The CDR3 loop spans 14 amino acids. The CDR3 nucleotides are TGCGCCAGCAGCTCCGGGACAGGGGACGCTAGATCCACCTTC. Translating it yields CASSSGTGDARSTF. Full variable domain (outside the CDR3, taken from reference TRBV5-1 and TRBJ1-2): KAGVTQTPRYLIKTRGQQVTLSCSPISGHRSVSWYQQTPGQGLQFLFEYFSETQRNKGNFPGRFSGRQFSNSRSEMNVSTLELGDSALYLCASSSGTGDARSTFGSGTRLTVV.

The chain carries TRBV6-5 and TRBJ2-5; D might be TRBD2 (5 bases). Trimming stripped 0 bases from V and 7 bases from J, with 15 bases between. Germline assignment: CDR1 MNHEY and CDR2 SVGAGI. This CDR3 is 15 amino acids long. This CDR3 is CASSYSRTRVGTQYF. Here the CDR3 DNA reads TGTGCCAGCAGTTACTCGAGAACTAGGGTTGGGACCCAGTACTTC.

The chain employs TRBV10-3 and TRBJ2-5; D unresolved. Trimming left V 2 bases short and J 2 bases short, with 6 bases between. The CDR3 has 13 residues. CDR1 ENHRY and CDR2 SYGVKD come from the germline V gene. CDR3 loop: CAISEVLQETQYF. In nucleotides, the CDR3 is TGTGCCATCAGTGAGGTCTTGCAAGAGACCCAGTACTTC.

V usage is TRBV7-6 and J usage is TRBJ1-5, with a possible D match to TRBD1 (6 bases). Trimming took off 1 base at V and 8 bases at J, with 12 bases between the two ends. Germline V gene sequence: CDR1 SGHVS, CDR2 FNYEAQ. This CDR3 has 14 residues. CDR3 region: CASSLGAGAEPQHF. DNA of the CDR3: TGTGCCAGCAGCTTAGGAGCGGGGGCAGAGCCCCAGCATTTT.

The chain has TRBV7-9 and TRBJ2-1; D not resolved. The V and J ends lost 3 bases and 5 bases respectively, with 14 bases between them. Germline lookup yields CDR1 SEHNR and CDR2 FQNEAQ (reference sequence). The length of the CDR3 is 15 residues. The CDR3 sequence: CASSFRPTLDNEQFF. As DNA, the CDR3 is TGTGCCAGCAGCTTCAGACCGACTCTAGACAATGAGCAGTTCTTC.

The CDR3 sequence: CASSLGLNTGELFF. CDR3 DNA: TGTGCCAGCTCACTCGGACTGAACACCGGGGAGCTGTTTTTT. J is TRBJ2-2 and V is TRBV18, with a possible D match to TRBD2 (5 bases). The CDR3 has 14 residues. V gave up 4 bases and J gave up 1 base, with 7 bases separating them. Germline CDR1 and CDR2: KGHSH and LQKENI.

This chain joins TRBV28 and TRBJ2-4; TRBD2 matches 7 bases. Losses at the gene ends were 5 bases for V and 0 bases for J; bases not matched to a gene: 7. There are 16 residues in the CDR3. Germline values: CDR1 MDHEN, CDR2 SYDVKM. For the CDR3, the DNA is TGTGCCAGCAGTCCACTAGCGACCCTAGCCAAAAACATTCAGTACTTC. This sequence encodes CASSPLATLAKNIQYF.

The chain couples TRBV7-9 to TRBJ1-5, with D possibly matching TRBD1 (6 bases). Looked up from germline, CDR1 is SEHNR and CDR2 is FQNEAQ (reference sequence). The CDR3 spans 14 residues. V was clipped by 6 bases and J by 5 bases, with 14 bases between them. The CDR3 DNA is TGTGCCAGCAGTGGTGGGGGGGGGCATCAGCCCCAGCATTTT. Translated, it gives CASSGGGGHQPQHF.

The rearrangement links TRBV28 to TRBJ2-1, with D possibly matching TRBD2 (5 bases). The CDR3 contains 14 residues. Germline V lookup: CDR1 MDHEN, CDR2 SYDVKM. Trimming removed 7 bases from V and 10 bases from J, with 20 bases in between. The CDR3 reads CASTTSDRSGEQFF. CDR3 DNA sequence: TGTGCCAGCACCACCTCCGACCGGTCGGGAGAGCAGTTCTTC.

The chain couples TRBV4-1 to TRBJ2-7; maybe TRBD2 (6 bases). The V end lost 1 base, the J end lost 4 bases, and 11 bases lay between the germline ends. Germline assignment: CDR1 MGHRA and CDR2 YSYEKL. The CDR3 is 14 amino acids. The CDR3 is CASSQGVSGYEQYF. The CDR3 DNA reads as TGCGCCAGCAGCCAAGGTGTTAGCGGTTACGAGCAGTACTTC.

This clone was seen a few times. J is TRBJ2-7 and V is TRBV13; 9 positions match TRBD1. CDR1 and CDR2 (germline): PRHDT, FYEKMQ (reference sequence). Losses at the gene ends were 6 bases for V and 1 base for J; bases not matched to a gene: 4. This CDR3 has 14 residues. The CDR3, as DNA: TGTGCCAGCAGGGAGGGGACAGGGTCCTACGAGCAGTACTTC. As protein: CASREGTGSYEQYF.

The V gene is TRBV7-2, the J gene TRBJ2-3, with 9 bases fitting TRBD2. V gave up 3 bases and J gave up 4 bases; unmatched junction bases: 2. Looked up from germline, CDR1 is SGHTA and CDR2 is FQGNSA. This CDR3 comprises 14 residues. CDR3: CASSFSGSADTQYF. CDR3 nucleotides: TGTGCCAGCAGCTTTAGCGGGAGCGCAGATACGCAGTATTTT.

This clone was detected a few times. This chain links TRBV7-8 with TRBJ2-7, with 8 bases that match TRBD2. The V gene's germline CDR1 is SGHVS and CDR2 FQNEAQ. This CDR3 contains 14 residues. J gave up 6 bases and V 5 bases, and 9 bases lay outside the gene matches. For the CDR3, the DNA is TGTGCCAGCAGCACCGGGACTAGTTTTGGCGAGCAGTACTTC. Its translation: CASSTGTSFGEQYF. Full variable domain (missing parts from reference TRBV7-8 and TRBJ2-7): GAGVSQSPRYKVAKRGQDVALRCDPISGHVSLFWYQQALGQGPEFLTYFQNEAQLDKSGLPSDRFFAERPEGSVSTLKIQRTQQEDSAVYLCASSTGTSFGEQYFGPGTRLTVT.

The rearrangement uses TRBV10-3 and TRBJ2-3; weak D call: TRBD2 (5 bases). V was cut by 3 bases and J by 2 bases, with 18 bases left in between. CDR1 and CDR2 from the germline V gene are ENHRY and SYGVKD. This CDR3 is 17 amino acids long. For the CDR3, the DNA is TGTGCCATCAGTGATGGTCAGGCGACTACCTTCACAGATACGCAGTATTTT. Translation: CAISDGQATTFTDTQYF.

Notes on this clone: The sample has other DNA sequences that encode this CDR3 too. This chain links TRBV7-9 with TRBJ1-2; D gene unclear. Trimming took off 5 bases at V and 5 bases at J, with 9 bases between the two ends. The CDR3 is made up of 12 amino acids. Germline assignment: CDR1 SEHNR and CDR2 FQNEAQ (reference sequence). The CDR3 DNA follows: TGTGCCAGCAGCCCTCGGGGATATGGCTACACCTTC. Protein sequence: CASSPRGYGYTF.

The chain uses TRBV27 and TRBJ2-2; D remains ambiguous. Germline V gene lookup returns CDR1 MNHEY and CDR2 SMNVEV (reference sequence). The CDR3 has 15 residues. The germline V and J ends were trimmed by 3 bases and 2 bases, with 10 bases remaining between them. The CDR3 loop reads CASSFRQLNTGELFF. The DNA for the CDR3 is TGTGCCAGCAGTTTTCGTCAGTTAAACACCGGGGAGCTGTTTTTT.

V usage is TRBV11-1 and J usage is TRBJ2-5; 7 nucleotides align to TRBD2. Germline CDR1 SGHAT, CDR2 FQDESV (reference sequence). The CDR3 has 14 amino acids. V trimming: 1 base; J trimming: 5 bases; junction bases outside the gene matches: 4. Written as DNA, the CDR3 is TGTGCCAGCAGCTTAGAGAGTAGCGGGGAGACCCAGTACTTC. It translates to CASSLESSGETQYF.

Points on this clone: Germline is not matched at one junction end, which may reflect a read error. This chain uses TRBV7-9 with TRBJ2-1; 10 positions match TRBD2. The CDR3 has 12 amino acids. Germline assignment: CDR1 SEHNR and CDR2 FQNEAQ (reference sequence). The CDR3 region is CSSKLAGNEQFF. As DNA, the CDR3 is TGTTCCAGCAAACTAGCGGGAAATGAGCAGTTCTTC.

The chain uses TRBV5-6 and TRBJ1-2; TRBD1 might be the D (6 bases). Trimming removed 6 bases from V and 2 bases from J, with 20 bases in between. CDR3 length: 16 amino acids. CDR1 SGHDT and CDR2 YYEEEE come from the germline V gene. CDR3 coding DNA: TGTGCCAGCACCAGACCAGAGACAGGAACGAACTATGGCTACACCTTC. Translating gives CASTRPETGTNYGYTF.

The chain combines TRBV7-3 with TRBJ2-5, with TRBD2 matching 11 bases. CDR3 length: 18 amino acids. The V gene end was trimmed by 4 bases and the J gene end by 5 bases; junction bases not matched to a gene: 15. The germline V gene encodes CDR1 SGHTA and CDR2 FQGTGA. The CDR3 bases are TGTGCCAGCAGCTCGGGCGTAGCGGGGGGGCGCGGTGCGGAGACCCAGTACTTC. It translates to CASSSGVAGGRGAETQYF.

The genes are TRBV5-6 and TRBJ1-4; D is ambiguous. Germline lookup yields CDR1 SGHDT and CDR2 YYEEEE. V was shortened by 2 bases and J by 5 bases, with 16 bases between the two germline ends. CDR3 length equals 16 residues. CDR3 region: CASSLGPVAGNEKLFF. CDR3 in DNA: TGTGCCAGCAGCTTAGGCCCCGTGGCGGGGAATGAAAAACTGTTTTTT.

The chain employs TRBV28 and TRBJ1-1; D possibly corresponds to TRBD1 (5 bases). Trimming left V 8 bases short and J 5 bases short, with 12 bases between. The CDR3 runs to 12 residues. Germline V CDR1 and CDR2: MDHEN, SYDVKM. The CDR3 DNA is TGTGCCAGCCGCCTTGGGGGGACTGAAGCTTTCTTT. This sequence encodes CASRLGGTEAFF. Drawing the rest from reference TRBV28 and TRBJ1-1, the complete variable domain is DVKVTQSSRYLVKRTGEKVFLECVQDMDHENMFWYRQDPGLGLRLIYFSYDVKMKEKGDIPEGYSVSREKKERFSLILESASTNQTSMYLCASRLGGTEAFFGQGTRLTVV.

The chain's CDR3 is CASAYSSYNEQFF. Written as DNA, the CDR3 is TGTGCCAGCGCGTATAGCTCCTACAATGAGCAGTTCTTC. The chain has TRBV27 and TRBJ2-1; D is unresolved. The CDR3 extends over 13 amino acids. Trimming took 8 bases from V and 0 from J, leaving 8 bases between them. CDR1 is MNHEY, CDR2 SMNVEV, per germline (reference sequence).